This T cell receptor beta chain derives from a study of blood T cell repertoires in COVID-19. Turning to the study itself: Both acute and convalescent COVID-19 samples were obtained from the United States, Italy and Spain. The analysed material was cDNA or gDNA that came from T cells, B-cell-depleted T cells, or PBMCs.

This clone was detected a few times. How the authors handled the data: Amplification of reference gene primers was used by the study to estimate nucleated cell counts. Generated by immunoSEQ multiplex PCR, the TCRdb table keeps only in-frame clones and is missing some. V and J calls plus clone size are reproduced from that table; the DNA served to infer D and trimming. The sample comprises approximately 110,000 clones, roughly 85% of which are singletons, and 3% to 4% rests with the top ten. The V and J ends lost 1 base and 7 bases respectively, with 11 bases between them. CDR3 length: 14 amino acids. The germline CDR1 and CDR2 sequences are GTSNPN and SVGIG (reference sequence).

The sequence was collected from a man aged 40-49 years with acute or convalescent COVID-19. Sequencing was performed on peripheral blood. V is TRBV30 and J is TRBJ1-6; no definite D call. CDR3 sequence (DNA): TGTGCCTGGAGTGCCGGATGGAGGAATTCACCCCTCCACTTT. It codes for CAWSAGWRNSPLHF.